Listed below are T cell receptor beta chains from one sample, sequenced in a study of persistence of HIV-infected CD4 T cells. No antigens are known for them. The table came from immunoSEQ multiplex PCR; TCRdb's copy has only in-frame clones and leaves some out. The sample includes 40,000 to 45,000 clones, approximately 90% seen only once; the top ten take under 2%. The sequences come from CD4+ T cells sorted from PBMCs after roughly 17-hour stimulation, collected from a patient who received antiretroviral therapy. The source of these receptors is an adult man with HIV who was CMV-seropositive. CDR3s include the opening cysteine and the closing phenylalanine or tryptophan. The D gene is left open where the match is weak. Expanded clones are given a class, and other clones once, few, many or no size at all.

V gene	clone size	D gene	J gene	CDR3 protein	CDR3 DNA
TRBV6-6	.	.	TRBJ2-3	CASSYRTSTDTQYF	TGTGCCAGCAGTTACAGGACTAGCACAGATACGCAGTATTTT
TRBV28	few	.	TRBJ1-5	CASRGATGGVEPQHF	TGTGCCAGCAGGGGGGCTACGGGAGGTGTGGAGCCCCAGCATTTT
TRBV28	.	TRBD2	TRBJ2-7	CASSPRGVWEARYF	TGTGCCAGCAGTCCTCGGGGGGTTTGGGAAGCGAGGTACTTC
TRBV3-1/TRBV3-2	.	TRBD1	TRBJ2-7	CASSLRDRGNEQYF	TGTGCCAGCAGCCTCAGGGACAGGGGCAACGAGCAGTACTTC
TRBV28	.	.	TRBJ1-2	CASSFASQGGYGYTF	TGTGCCAGCAGTTTTGCCAGTCAAGGGGGCTATGGCTACACCTTC
TRBV6-2/TRBV6-3	.	TRBD2	TRBJ2-3	CASSYSLAGAIDTQYF	TGTGCCAGCAGTTACTCACTAGCGGGGGCTATAGATACGCAGTATTTT
TRBV20-1	.	.	TRBJ1-1	CSASVGRNTEAFF	TGCAGTGCTAGTGTCGGGCGGAACACTGAAGCTTTCTTT
TRBV3-1/TRBV3-2	.	.	TRBJ1-6	CASSFTSNNSPLHF	TGTGCCAGCAGCTTCACATCTAATAATTCACCCCTCCACTTT
TRBV2	.	TRBD1	TRBJ1-5	CASSPRDSRLTQPQHF	TGTGCCAGCAGCCCCCGGGACAGTCGACTTACTCAGCCCCAGCATTTT
TRBV6-1	.	.	TRBJ1-6	CASSEEGNRNSPLHF	TGTGCCAGCAGTGAAGAGGGGAACAGAAATTCACCCCTCCACTTT
TRBV7-3	.	.	TRBJ2-3	CASSFGGSREDTQYF	TGTGCCAGCAGCTTTGGGGGAAGTAGAGAGGATACGCAGTATTTT
TRBV10-3	.	.	TRBJ2-1	CAITGQGEQFF	TGTGCCATCACAGGGCAGGGTGAGCAGTTCTTC
TRBV7-2	.	TRBD1	TRBJ1-2	CASSLVDRAVGYTF	TGTGCCAGCAGCTTAGTTGACAGGGCTGTTGGCTACACCTTC
TRBV27	.	.	TRBJ1-6	CASSLRRVGDNSPLHF	TGTGCCAGCAGTCTCCGGAGGGTGGGGGATAATTCACCCCTCCACTTT
TRBV7-8	.	.	TRBJ1-1	CASSSGGTEAFF	TGTGCCAGCAGCTCCGGGGGTACTGAAGCTTTCTTT
TRBV20-1	once	.	TRBJ2-7	CSARDSYEQYF	TGCAGTGCTAGGGACTCCTACGAGCAGTACTTC
TRBV27	.	.	TRBJ1-2	CASSQPGLRGGYTF	TGTGCCAGCAGTCAGCCGGGACTACGGGGTGGCTACACCTTC
TRBV28	.	.	TRBJ2-6	CASSLSGAGANVLTF	TGTGCCAGCAGTTTATCAGGGGCTGGGGCCAACGTCCTGACTTTC
TRBV19	.	.	TRBJ1-5	CASSSIGSNQPQHF	TGTGCCAGTAGTAGCATCGGAAGCAATCAGCCCCAGCATTTT
TRBV19	once	TRBD1	TRBJ1-2	CASKGVRDREKDGYTF	TGTGCCAGTAAAGGGGTACGCGACAGGGAAAAAGATGGCTACACCTTC
TRBV10-3	.	TRBD1	TRBJ1-2	CAISQSGSMNDRDYGYTF	TGTGCCATCAGCCAAAGCGGATCCATGAACGACAGGGACTATGGCTACACCTTC
TRBV6-1	.	.	TRBJ2-7	CASSEGTGTPYEQYF	TGTGCCAGCAGTGAAGGGACCGGAACCCCTTACGAGCAGTACTTC
TRBV9	.	TRBD2	TRBJ2-1	CASSVSQIAGGPSYNEQFF	TGTGCCAGCAGCGTGAGCCAGATAGCGGGGGGGCCCAGTTACAATGAGCAGTTCTTC
TRBV19	.	.	TRBJ1-6	CASRETGLFTLHF	TGTGCCAGTAGGGAGACAGGCCTGTTCACCCTCCACTTT
TRBV6-5	.	TRBD2	TRBJ2-1	CASIISGGAYNEQFF	TGTGCCAGCATTATTAGCGGGGGGGCCTACAATGAGCAGTTCTTC
TRBV6-5	.	TRBD1	TRBJ2-7	CASSGQGKGQYF	TGTGCCAGCAGCGGACAGGGGAAAGGGCAGTACTTC
TRBV6-5	.	.	TRBJ2-2	CASNDWGAGELFF	TGTGCCAGCAACGACTGGGGGGCCGGGGAGCTGTTTTTT
TRBV29-1	.	.	TRBJ1-3	CSVVTQGNTIYF	TGCAGCGTTGTCACTCAGGGAAACACCATATATTTT
TRBV18	.	TRBD1	TRBJ1-2	CASSPGTGDNYGYTF	TGTGCCAGCTCACCGGGGACAGGGGATAACTATGGCTACACCTTC
TRBV28	once	TRBD1	TRBJ1-3	CASSPNRGYPGNTIYF	TGTGCCAGCAGTCCCAACAGGGGTTATCCTGGAAACACCATATATTTT
TRBV7-7	.	.	TRBJ2-2	CASSLAGGRTGELFF	TGTGCCAGCAGCTTAGCGGGGGGGCGTACCGGGGAGCTGTTTTTT
TRBV29-1	.	TRBD1	TRBJ2-4	CSGGDRGNIQYF	TGCAGCGGGGGGGACAGGGGAAACATTCAGTACTTC
TRBV28	.	.	TRBJ1-5	CASSRGGPQPQHF	TGTGCCAGCAGTCGGGGGGGGCCCCAGCCCCAGCATTTT
TRBV7-3	.	TRBD2	TRBJ2-3	CASSPGAGGTDTQYF	TGTGCCAGCAGCCCCGGGGCGGGGGGGACAGATACGCAGTATTTT
TRBV5-4	.	TRBD2	TRBJ2-1	CASSSKRTSGDNEQFF	TGTGCCAGCAGCTCGAAACGGACTAGCGGAGACAATGAGCAGTTCTTC
TRBV27	.	TRBD1	TRBJ2-1	CASSLDRGFETYNEQFF	TGTGCCAGCAGTCTGGACAGGGGGTTCGAGACCTACAATGAGCAGTTCTTC
TRBV20-1	.	.	TRBJ2-2	CSASWSGGTGELFF	TGCAGTGCTAGTTGGTCAGGAGGCACCGGGGAGCTGTTTTTT
TRBV5-1	.	.	TRBJ1-1	CASSLDLMNTEAFF	TGCGCCAGCAGCTTGGACCTCATGAACACTGAAGCTTTCTTT
TRBV3-1/TRBV3-2	.	.	TRBJ2-2	CASSQSLAANTGELFF	TGTGCCAGCAGCCAGTCCCTAGCAGCTAACACCGGGGAGCTGTTTTTT
TRBV2	.	TRBD1	TRBJ1-1	CARGVGTGDKRAEAFF	TGTGCTCGGGGTGTTGGGACAGGGGACAAGAGGGCTGAAGCTTTCTTT
TRBV9	.	.	TRBJ2-7	CASSARGGLEQYF	TGTGCCAGCAGTGCTAGGGGGGGGCTCGAGCAGTACTTC
TRBV30	.	.	TRBJ1-2	CAWRGYYGYTF	TGTGCCTGGAGGGGGTACTATGGCTACACCTTC
TRBV6-5	.	.	TRBJ2-7	CASKGQPYEQYF	TGTGCCAGCAAAGGACAGCCCTACGAGCAGTACTTC
TRBV3-1/TRBV3-2	.	.	TRBJ1-1	CASSLLRGTEAFF	TGTGCCAGCAGCCTTTTAAGAGGCACTGAAGCTTTCTTT
TRBV5-4	.	TRBD1	TRBJ2-7	CASSSGETGFRGEQYF	TGTGCCAGCAGCTCGGGCGAGACAGGGTTTAGGGGTGAGCAGTACTTC
TRBV7-2	.	.	TRBJ1-3	CASSVGPVDGNTIYF	TGTGCCAGCAGCGTGGGCCCGGTGGATGGAAACACCATATATTTT
TRBV6-1	.	TRBD1	TRBJ1-2	CASSEALRRDREALYGYTF	TGTGCCAGCAGTGAAGCGCTCCGACGGGACAGGGAGGCCCTATACGGCTACACCTTC
TRBV9	.	.	TRBJ1-6	CASSVGEGTYNSPLHF	TGTGCCAGCAGCGTAGGAGAAGGGACCTATAATTCACCCCTCCACTTT
TRBV4-2	.	TRBD1	TRBJ2-3	CASSRTTGGSPDTQYF	TGTGCCAGCAGCCGCACGACAGGGGGTAGTCCAGATACGCAGTATTTT